This T cell receptor (beta chain) appears in the sequencing data of a study of blood T cell repertoires in COVID-19. Across the whole study: Material from acute and convalescent COVID-19 was sourced from the United States, Italy and Spain. PBMCs, B-cell-depleted T cells, or T cells were the source of the cDNA or gDNA that made up the material.

The CDR3 extends over 14 amino acids. Germline assignment: CDR1 LNHDA and CDR2 SQIVND (reference sequence). V trimming: 1 base; J trimming: 7 bases; junction bases outside the gene matches: 4. In the authors' workflow: Amplifying reference gene primers gave estimates of nucleated cell counts. Method: immunoSEQ multiplex PCR; TCRdb's copy keeps in-frame clones and lacks some. That table supplies the V and J calls and clone size; D and trimming were determined from the DNA. The table shows 200,000 to 250,000 clones, with about four fifths occurring only once. The sequenced sample consisted of peripheral blood. The chain couples TRBV19 to TRBJ2-1; 7 bases are shared with TRBD1. The receptor was isolated from a woman older than 75 with acute or convalescent COVID-19. The CDR3 sequence is CASSIGQGRNEQFF. CDR3 bases: TGTGCCAGTAGTATAGGACAGGGAAGGAATGAGCAGTTCTTC.